A single sample is the source of the 28 T cell receptor beta chains below, sequenced in a study of response to subunit inactivated influenza vaccine. Each CDR3 protein is one row after TCRdb ran MiXCR on the RT-PCR reads. In the table there are about 480,000 distinct CDR3 sequences, roughly 23% of which are singletons. The sequencing here drew on CD4+ T cells sorted from PBMCs, taken around 5 days after vaccination. The source is a man aged 50 or older who received an inactivated influenza vaccine.

The chain combines TRBV15 with TRBJ2-2; D not resolved. This CDR3 has 15 residues. The germline CDR1 and CDR2 sequences are LNHNV and YYDKDF (reference sequence). Trimming removed 0 bases from V and 4 bases from J, with 9 bases in between. For the CDR3, the DNA is TGTGCCACCAGCAGAGATCGGTGGAGCACCGGGGAGCTGTTTTTT. Its translation: CATSRDRWSTGELFF.

The chain links TRBV9 to TRBJ2-1; D gene uncertain. V lost 1 base and J 8 bases, leaving 13 bases between the germline ends. This CDR3 contains 14 residues. CDR1 is SGDLS and CDR2 is YYNGEE in the germline V gene. CDR3 in amino acids: CASSVFSGTDEQFF. CDR3 sequence (DNA): TGTGCCAGCAGCGTATTTTCAGGTACCGATGAGCAGTTCTTC.

This clonotype was counted between two and nine times. The V gene is TRBV7-2, the J gene TRBJ2-3; possible D gene TRBD2, 5 bases. V shed 5 bases and J shed 2 bases, with 14 bases lying between them. The CDR3 runs to 15 residues. Germline assignment: CDR1 SGHTA and CDR2 FQGNSA. The CDR3 sequence is CASSGSRGHTDTQYF. The CDR3 DNA reads TGTGCCAGCAGCGGATCGCGCGGGCACACAGATACGCAGTATTTT.

This chain uses TRBV20-1 with TRBJ2-3; no clear D gene. Germline CDR1 DFQATT, CDR2 SNEGSKA (reference sequence). The V and J ends lost 0 bases and 0 bases respectively, with 13 bases between them. The CDR3 runs to 16 residues. In DNA form, the CDR3 reads TGCAGTGCTAGAGATCTGCGCAAACCTAGCACAGATACGCAGTATTTT. It specifies CSARDLRKPSTDTQYF.

This clonotype was seen only a few times. V usage is TRBV20-1 and J usage is TRBJ2-1; no firm D call. Trimming removed 5 bases from V and 5 bases from J, with 16 bases in between. The CDR3 runs 14 residues. Germline V CDR1 and CDR2: DFQATT, SNEGSKA (reference sequence). CDR3 bases: TGCAGTGCTGCCCCTCTCGACAAAAACAATGAGCAGTTCTTC. It is translated as CSAAPLDKNNEQFF.

This sequence joins TRBV4-3 and TRBJ2-2; D possibly corresponds to TRBD1 (6 bases). CDR1 is LGHNA, CDR2 YSLEER, per germline. Between the trimmed V and J ends, which lost 3 bases and 3 bases, there was a span of 11 bases. The CDR3 consists of 15 residues. The CDR3 is CASSHQGWDTGELFF. In nucleotides, the CDR3 is TGCGCCAGCAGCCATCAGGGGTGGGACACCGGGGAGCTGTTTTTT.

Of note for this clonotype: This may stem from a read error, because a much larger clone lies one nucleotide away. The chain joins TRBV5-1 to TRBJ2-1; 15 bases agree with TRBD2. Germline loops: CDR1 SGHRS, CDR2 YFSETQ. J was trimmed by 8 bases and V by 4 bases; bases with no gene match: 4. This CDR3 has 15 amino acids. The CDR3 sequence is CASSRTSGGAHEQFF. The CDR3 DNA follows: TGCGCCAGCAGCCGGACTAGCGGGGGGGCCCATGAGCAGTTCTTC.

The chain is built from TRBV24-1 and TRBJ2-1, with unresolved D. This CDR3 is built from 15 residues. Germline V gene data show CDR1 as KGHDR and CDR2 as SFDVKD. With 0 bases removed from V and 8 bases from J, the gap between germline ends came to 13 bases. The CDR3 region is CATSDLQSITHEQFF. The CDR3 DNA reads TGTGCCACCAGTGATTTGCAAAGCATCACTCATGAGCAGTTCTTC.

The V and J genes are TRBV6-1 and TRBJ2-1, with 14 bases aligning to TRBD2. This CDR3 is 14 amino acids long. V dropped 7 bases and J dropped 9; count of bases not matched to a gene: 5. Germline CDR1 and CDR2: MNHNS and SASEGT. CDR3 coding DNA: TGTGCCAGCACCACGACTAGCGGGGGGGGTGAGCAGTTCTTC. Translating it yields CASTTTSGGGEQFF.

The J gene is TRBJ2-2, the V gene TRBV27; D gene unclear. Germline loops: CDR1 MNHEY, CDR2 SMNVEV (reference sequence). The CDR3 contains 12 residues. Trimming took off 5 bases at V and 6 bases at J, with 7 bases between the two ends. The CDR3 region is CASSPSPGELFF. CDR3 sequence (DNA): TGTGCCAGCAGTCCCTCCCCCGGGGAGCTGTTTTTT.

This chain links TRBV3-1 with TRBJ1-1; no clear D gene. The CDR3 consists of 14 residues. The germline V gene has CDR1 LGHDT and CDR2 YNNKEL (reference sequence). Trimming took off 1 base at V and 1 base at J, with 7 bases between the two ends. CDR3 in DNA: TGTGCCAGCAGCCAAGGGGTAGCGAACACTGAAGCTTTCTTT. Translation: CASSQGVANTEAFF.

The genes are TRBV10-3 and TRBJ2-3; D is perhaps TRBD1 (6 bases). This CDR3 region has 16 residues. CDR1 is ENHRY, CDR2 SYGVKD, per germline. Trimming removed 7 bases from V and 2 bases from J, with 19 bases in between. This chain's CDR3 is CAIIGWGTINTDTQYF. The CDR3 DNA reads TGTGCCATCATTGGCTGGGGGACAATAAACACAGATACGCAGTATTTT.

The gene calls are TRBV10-1 and TRBJ2-3; 11 bases align to TRBD2. The V gene's germline CDR1 is WNHNN and CDR2 SYGVQD (reference sequence). The CDR3 sequence is 16 residues long. V was pared by 2 bases and J by 1 base, with 2 bases of the junction left unmatched. CDR3 DNA: TGCGCCAGCAGTGAGATACTAGCGGGGGGCACAGATACGCAGTATTTT. It specifies CASSEILAGGTDTQYF.

This clonotype was found a few times. This chain links TRBV29-1 with TRBJ2-1, with 9 bases lining up with TRBD1. Germline V gene sequence: CDR1 SQVTM, CDR2 ANQGSEA. With V trimmed by 5 bases and J by 3 bases, 5 bases remained unmatched. This CDR3 is 14 amino acids long. The CDR3 nucleotides read TGCAGCGTTTTGACAGGGGGTAGCTACAATGAGCAGTTCTTC. Translating it yields CSVLTGGSYNEQFF.

This clonotype was counted only a few times. The chain recombines TRBV6-1 with TRBJ1-1; TRBD1 is a possible D gene (5 bases). The V end lost 0 bases, the J end lost 5 bases, and 7 bases lay between the germline ends. Germline V gives CDR1 MNHNS, CDR2 SASEGT. CDR3 length equals 13 residues. For the CDR3, the DNA is TGTGCCAGCAGTGAAGCGGGGGGGACTGAAGCTTTCTTT. Protein: CASSEAGGTEAFF.

Notes on this clonotype: A much larger clone differs from this one at a single base, so this may be a read error. The chain carries TRBV12-3 or TRBV12-4 and TRBJ2-7; D tentatively fits TRBD1 or TRBD2 (5 bases each). V was pared by 0 bases and J by 3 bases, with 9 bases between. This CDR3 has 14 amino acids. CDR3 in DNA: TGTGCCAGCAGTTTAGCCAGGGCGGGCTACGAGCAGTACTTC. It encodes CASSLARAGYEQYF.

Only a few counts were recorded for this clonotype. The V call is TRBV6-5, the J call TRBJ2-3; the D is unclear. This CDR3 is built from 12 residues. Germline lookup yields CDR1 MNHEY and CDR2 SVGAGI. V gave up 4 bases and J gave up 7 bases, with 9 bases separating them. The CDR3 bases are TGTGCCAGCAGTTCAACAGAGCATACGCAGTATTTT. As protein: CASSSTEHTQYF.

The chain couples TRBV5-5 to TRBJ2-1; D perhaps matches TRBD1 (6 bases). This CDR3 contains 15 residues. From germline, CDR1 is SGHKS and CDR2 YYEKEE (reference sequence). V dropped 2 bases and J dropped 2 bases, with 11 bases sitting between them. The CDR3 sequence: CASSFAGVTYNEQFF. As DNA, the CDR3 is TGTGCCAGCAGCTTTGCAGGGGTAACCTACAATGAGCAGTTCTTC.

This clonotype was detected only a few times. The DNA of the CDR3 is TGCGCCAGCAGCACGGACACCTCGGGCACTGAAGCTTTCTTT. Translation: CASSTDTSGTEAFF. V usage is TRBV5-1 and J usage is TRBJ1-1; maybe TRBD1 (5 bases). Germline CDR1 reads SGHRS; CDR2 reads YFSETQ. The germline V and J ends were trimmed by 4 bases and 4 bases, with 14 bases remaining between them. The CDR3 covers 14 residues.

This chain connects TRBV5-1 to TRBJ2-5; 10 bases map to TRBD2. This CDR3 is built from 16 residues. CDR1 SGHRS and CDR2 YFSETQ come from the germline V gene. Germline trimming cut 2 bases from V and 1 base from J; bases unmatched to any gene: 5. For the CDR3, the DNA is TGCGCCAGCAGCTTCGAGAGCGGGGGGGCCCAAGAGACCCAGTACTTC. This gives the protein CASSFESGGAQETQYF.

This clonotype turned up a few times. The CDR3 DNA follows: TGCAGCGTGTCCGGGACTAGCGGGAGAGGGACCGGGGAGCTGTTTTTT. This gives the protein CSVSGTSGRGTGELFF. J is TRBJ2-2 and V is TRBV29-1; 14 bases agree with TRBD2. Losses at the gene ends were 6 bases for V and 5 bases for J; bases not matched to a gene: 8. CDR3 length: 16 residues. Germline V CDR1 and CDR2: SQVTM, ANQGSEA.

The chain has TRBV6-2 or TRBV6-3 and TRBJ1-4, with D hard to call. The CDR3 consists of 14 residues. Germline values: CDR1 MNHEY, CDR2 SVGEGT. Trimming removed 5 bases at V and 8 bases at J, with 15 bases between. CDR3 protein: CASSPDGRGEKLFF. The CDR3 nucleotides read TGTGCCAGCAGTCCCGATGGAAGAGGGGAAAAACTGTTTTTT.

In its sample, this clonotype was seen a few times. The rearrangement links TRBV7-2 to TRBJ2-3; D ambiguous. The V gene's germline CDR1 is SGHTA and CDR2 FQGNSA. V gave up 4 bases and J gave up 9 bases, with 8 bases separating them. The CDR3 runs 11 residues. The CDR3, as DNA: TGTGCCAGCAGCTCCAGGCGGACGCAGTATTTT. Its protein is CASSSRRTQYF.

The rearrangement links TRBV6-5 to TRBJ1-2; D remains ambiguous. This CDR3 is 12 amino acids long. Trimming shortened V by 5 bases and J by 6 bases, and 10 bases separated the two germline ends. From germline, CDR1 is MNHEY and CDR2 SVGAGI. The CDR3 region is CASSRSGDGYTF. Here the CDR3 DNA reads TGTGCCAGCAGTCGGTCTGGGGATGGCTACACCTTC.

The V call is TRBV30, the J call TRBJ2-3, with a weak D call TRBD2 (6 bases). The CDR3 spans 17 residues. Trimming removed 3 bases at V and 1 base at J, with 20 bases between. Germline V gene data show CDR1 as GTSNPN and CDR2 as SVGIG (reference sequence). CDR3 residues: CAWSPSGVVGGTDTQYF. CDR3 nucleotide sequence: TGTGCCTGGAGCCCTTCGGGAGTGGTGGGGGGCACAGATACGCAGTATTTT.

This clonotype was found a few times. The chain joins TRBV12-3 or TRBV12-4 to TRBJ1-1; no definite D call. Trimming took 3 bases from V and 11 from J, leaving 13 bases between them. This CDR3 spans 12 amino acids. The CDR3: CASSFGEVRAFF. CDR3 DNA: TGTGCCAGCAGTTTTGGGGAGGTGAGGGCTTTCTTT.

J is TRBJ2-3 and V is TRBV24-1; D is uncertain. The germline CDR1 and CDR2 sequences are KGHDR and SFDVKD. The CDR3 covers 14 residues. V gave up 4 bases and J gave up 2 bases, with 9 bases separating them. The CDR3: CATSEPGHTDTQYF. The CDR3 nucleotides read TGTGCCACCAGTGAACCTGGGCACACAGATACGCAGTATTTT.

Only a few counts were recorded for this clonotype. The J gene is TRBJ2-1, the V gene TRBV7-3, with a tentative D call TRBD2 (5 bases). Trimming left V 2 bases short and J 9 bases short, with 17 bases between. This CDR3 is built from 15 residues. CDR1 SGHTA and CDR2 FQGTGA come from the germline V gene. CDR3 protein: CASSLAGQPGSEQFF. CDR3 bases: TGTGCCAGCAGCTTAGCGGGCCAACCTGGGAGTGAGCAGTTCTTC.